The rows below give T cell receptor beta chains drawn from one sample of a study of blood T cell repertoires in COVID-19. The table came from immunoSEQ multiplex PCR; TCRdb's copy has only in-frame clones and leaves some out. The repertoire has over 200,000 clones, more than 85% of them found once; the top ten carry just over 2.5%. The sequenced sample consisted of peripheral blood. These receptors originate from a person under 35 with COVID-19, enrolled during active disease. The CDR3 runs from the conserved cysteine through the conserved F or W. A D gene is named only where the DNA matches it firmly.

j_call: TRBJ1-4
v_call: TRBV2
d_call: .
cdr3_aa: CASKRDEKLFF
cdr3_nt: TGTGCCAGCAAGCGGGATGAAAAACTGTTTTTT

j_call: TRBJ2-5
v_call: TRBV6-5
d_call: TRBD1
cdr3_aa: CASRQGRQTQYF
cdr3_nt: TGTGCCAGCAGACAGGGGCGCCAGACCCAGTACTTC

j_call: TRBJ2-5
v_call: TRBV5-4
d_call: .
cdr3_aa: CASSIAGQETQYF
cdr3_nt: TGTGCCAGCAGCATCGCGGGACAAGAGACCCAGTACTTC

j_call: TRBJ1-4
v_call: TRBV27
d_call: TRBD1
cdr3_aa: CASSFSQGSYEKLFF
cdr3_nt: TGTGCCAGCAGTTTTTCACAGGGGTCTTACGAAAAACTGTTTTTT

j_call: TRBJ1-1
v_call: TRBV20-1
d_call: TRBD1
cdr3_aa: CSASPGGAKDNTEAFF
cdr3_nt: TGCAGTGCTAGTCCAGGGGGCGCAAAGGATAACACTGAAGCTTTCTTT

j_call: TRBJ1-4
v_call: TRBV25-1
d_call: .
cdr3_aa: CASSDSYRATNEKLFF
cdr3_nt: TGTGCCAGCAGTGATTCGTACAGGGCGACTAATGAAAAACTGTTTTTT

j_call: TRBJ1-3
v_call: TRBV2
d_call: .
cdr3_aa: CASLESAGNTIYF
cdr3_nt: TGTGCCAGCTTGGAGTCGGCCGGAAACACCATATATTTT

j_call: TRBJ2-3
v_call: TRBV30
d_call: .
cdr3_aa: CAWSGGRLGEGTDTQYF
cdr3_nt: TGTGCCTGGAGCGGCGGACGGCTGGGAGAAGGGACAGATACGCAGTATTTT

j_call: TRBJ1-2
v_call: TRBV29-1
d_call: .
cdr3_aa: CSVKLGGADGYTF
cdr3_nt: TGCAGCGTAAAACTTGGGGGCGCGGATGGCTACACCTTC

j_call: TRBJ2-5
v_call: TRBV6-6
d_call: TRBD1
cdr3_aa: CAGTATGMGETQYF
cdr3_nt: TGTGCCGGGACGGCGACAGGGATGGGAGAGACCCAGTACTTC

j_call: TRBJ1-5
v_call: TRBV2
d_call: TRBD1
cdr3_aa: CASSITGEQNQPQHF
cdr3_nt: TGTGCCAGCAGTATCACAGGGGAACAGAATCAGCCCCAGCATTTT

j_call: TRBJ2-2
v_call: TRBV24-1
d_call: .
cdr3_aa: CATSEGDRDLAGTNTGELFF
cdr3_nt: TGTGCCACCAGTGAAGGGGACAGGGATCTAGCGGGGACGAACACCGGGGAGCTGTTTTTT

j_call: TRBJ2-5
v_call: TRBV5-4
d_call: .
cdr3_aa: CASSLALADQETQYF
cdr3_nt: TGTGCCAGCAGCTTGGCCTTAGCGGACCAAGAGACCCAGTACTTC

j_call: TRBJ2-2
v_call: TRBV10-2
d_call: .
cdr3_aa: CASIGGATGELFF
cdr3_nt: TGCGCCAGCATAGGGGGGGCGACCGGGGAGCTGTTTTTT

j_call: TRBJ1-2
v_call: TRBV19
d_call: .
cdr3_aa: CASSMAVVLGYTF
cdr3_nt: TGTGCCAGTAGTATGGCGGTCGTCTTGGGCTACACCTTC

j_call: TRBJ2-3
v_call: TRBV18
d_call: .
cdr3_aa: CASSPSGLPSDTQYF
cdr3_nt: TGTGCCAGCTCACCTTCTGGACTACCCTCGGATACGCAGTATTTT

j_call: TRBJ1-5
v_call: TRBV28
d_call: .
cdr3_aa: CASSGQHGSNQPQHF
cdr3_nt: TGTGCCAGCAGTGGACAGCATGGGAGCAATCAGCCCCAGCATTTT

j_call: TRBJ2-7
v_call: TRBV5-1
d_call: .
cdr3_aa: CASSPGRVGLAEQYF
cdr3_nt: TGCGCCAGCAGCCCAGGCAGAGTGGGGCTTGCTGAGCAGTACTTC

j_call: TRBJ2-7
v_call: TRBV3-1/TRBV3-2
d_call: .
cdr3_aa: CASSQGLDPAYEQYF
cdr3_nt: TGTGCCAGCAGCCAAGGCCTAGACCCAGCCTACGAGCAGTACTTC

j_call: TRBJ2-2
v_call: TRBV25-1
d_call: .
cdr3_aa: CASSTPGQNTGELFF
cdr3_nt: TGTGCCAGCAGTACACCGGGACAGAACACCGGGGAGCTGTTTTTT

j_call: TRBJ2-3
v_call: TRBV11-2
d_call: .
cdr3_aa: CASSGRDSLWDTQYF
cdr3_nt: TGTGCCAGCAGCGGCAGGGATTCATTATGGGATACGCAGTATTTT